The entry below gives a single T cell receptor beta chain sequence along with its context. The data originate from a study of blood T cells in healthy people across ages. Germline-derived CDR1 and CDR2 are LGHDT and YNNKEL (reference sequence). The CDR3 has 14 amino acids. V was clipped by 5 bases and J by 3 bases, with 13 bases between them. The authors ran a second PCR of 7 to 11 cycles using a sample-barcoded 5' primer and a J-beta primer mix. In TCRdb, the 5' RACE reads were re-called with MiXCR into one record per CDR3 protein. This table holds about 810,000 distinct CDR3 sequences, about 36% found once. Researchers collected approximately 9.5 milliliters of peripheral blood from every single donor.

Sequencing was performed on blood. This sequence originates from a man aged 18 to 30 in good health. The chain is built from TRBV3-1 and TRBJ1-2; the D is unclear. The CDR3 spells CASSSRGNDYGYTF. The CDR3 DNA reads TGTGCCAGCAGCTCGCGTGGGAATGACTATGGCTACACCTTC.